Listed below are T cell receptor beta chains from one sample, sequenced in a study of blood T cells in healthy people across ages. TCRdb redid the calling of the 5' RACE reads with MiXCR, one entry per CDR3 protein. Of around 820,000 distinct CDR3 sequences in the sample, roughly 25% are singletons; the top ten hold under 4.5%. These same data were also listed under a study on T cells of mothers and their children.

Sequencing was carried out using blood. These receptors were taken from a boy aged 5-17 years in good health. The CDR3 runs from the conserved cysteine through the conserved F or W. Fields, in order: J gene, clone size, V gene, D gene, CDR3 protein, CDR3 DNA. D genes are given only for firm matches. Not all rows give a size; the values are once, few, many and, for expanded clones, a class.

J: TRBJ1-2; size: -; V: TRBV7-9; D: -; CDR3: CASSVNPRGGVVYGYTF; DNA: TGTGCCAGCAGCGTCAACCCACGAGGGGGTGTCGTCTATGGCTACACCTTC
J: TRBJ2-1; size: -; V: TRBV20-1; D: -; CDR3: CSASGRNNEQFF; DNA: TGCAGTGCTAGCGGAAGGAACAATGAGCAGTTCTTC
J: TRBJ2-7; size: -; V: TRBV6-6; D: -; CDR3: CASSLPEGNGQYF; DNA: TGTGCCAGCAGCCTCCCGGAAGGGAACGGGCAGTACTTC
J: TRBJ1-1; size: -; V: TRBV5-5; D: -; CDR3: CASSLARTVEAFF; DNA: TGTGCCAGCAGCTTGGCGAGGACGGTGGAAGCTTTCTTT
J: TRBJ2-5; size: few; V: TRBV28; D: -; CDR3: CASRNRLGQETQYF; DNA: TGTGCCAGCAGAAACAGACTGGGACAAGAGACCCAGTACTTC
J: TRBJ2-7; size: few; V: TRBV7-2; D: TRBD1; CDR3: CASTTGTGSYEQYF; DNA: TGTGCCAGCACCACCGGGACAGGGTCCTACGAGCAGTACTTC
J: TRBJ2-1; size: -; V: TRBV28; D: -; CDR3: CASSLLIGYNEQFF; DNA: TGTGCCAGCAGCCTCTTGATAGGATACAATGAGCAGTTCTTC
J: TRBJ2-1; size: -; V: TRBV12-3/TRBV12-4; D: -; CDR3: CASSSNNEQSF; DNA: TGTGCCAGCAGTTCCAACAATGAGCAGTCCTTC
J: TRBJ1-2; size: -; V: TRBV4-1; D: TRBD1; CDR3: CASSQNDRGGSYGYTF; DNA: TGCGCCAGCAGCCAAAACGACAGGGGTGGGAGCTATGGCTACACCTTC
J: TRBJ2-5; size: few; V: TRBV21-1; D: -; CDR3: CASSTRTSGSCKTQYF; DNA: TGTGCCAGCAGTACCCGGACTAGCGGGAGTTGTAAGACCCAGTACTTC
J: TRBJ2-1; size: -; V: TRBV11-3; D: TRBD2; CDR3: CASSLGRAGGINEQFF; DNA: TGTGCCAGCAGCTTAGGCCGAGCGGGAGGGATTAATGAGCAGTTCTTC
J: TRBJ1-5; size: few; V: TRBV28; D: TRBD1; CDR3: CASSLRQGGINQPQHF; DNA: TGTGCCAGCAGTTTAAGACAGGGGGGAATCAATCAGCCCCAGCATTTT
J: TRBJ2-5; size: few; V: TRBV29-1; D: -; CDR3: CSVEDRQRETKYF; DNA: TGCAGCGTTGAGGATAGACAACGAGAGACCAAGTACTTC
J: TRBJ1-3; size: few; V: TRBV5-1; D: TRBD1; CDR3: CASSLDPTGGERGNTIYF; DNA: TGCGCCAGCAGCTTGGATCCGACAGGGGGTGAAAGAGGAAACACCATATATTTT
J: TRBJ2-7; size: -; V: TRBV28; D: -; CDR3: CASSPIGGLSSYEQYF; DNA: TGTGCCAGCAGCCCTATAGGCGGCCTGAGCTCCTACGAGCAGTACTTC
J: TRBJ2-4; size: -; V: TRBV5-1; D: -; CDR3: CASSLASETKNIQYF; DNA: TGCGCCAGCAGCTTGGCTAGCGAAACCAAAAACATTCAGTACTTC
J: TRBJ1-2; size: -; V: TRBV24-1; D: TRBD1; CDR3: CATSGTGEEALYGYTF; DNA: TGTGCCACCTCCGGGACAGGGGAGGAGGCCCTCTATGGCTACACCTTC
J: TRBJ2-1; size: few; V: TRBV28; D: TRBD2; CDR3: CASRLAGGYNEQFF; DNA: TGTGCCAGCAGACTAGCGGGGGGCTACAATGAGCAGTTCTTC
J: TRBJ2-5; size: many; V: TRBV5-1; D: -; CDR3: CASSFIWEETQYF; DNA: TGCGCCAGCAGCTTCATATGGGAAGAGACCCAGTACTTC
J: TRBJ2-1; size: -; V: TRBV20-1; D: -; CDR3: CSARVKRSYNEQFF; DNA: TGCAGTGCTAGAGTGAAACGGTCTTACAATGAGCAGTTCTTC